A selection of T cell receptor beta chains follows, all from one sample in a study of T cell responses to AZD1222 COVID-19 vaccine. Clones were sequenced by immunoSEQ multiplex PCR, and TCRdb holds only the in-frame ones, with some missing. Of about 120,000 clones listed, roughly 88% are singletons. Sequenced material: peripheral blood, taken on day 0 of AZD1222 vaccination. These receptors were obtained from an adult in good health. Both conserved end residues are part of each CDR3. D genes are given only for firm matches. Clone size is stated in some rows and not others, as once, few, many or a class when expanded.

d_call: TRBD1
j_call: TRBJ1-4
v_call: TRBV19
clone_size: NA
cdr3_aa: CASSSQGAGEKLFF
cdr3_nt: TGTGCCAGTAGTTCACAGGGGGCAGGGGAAAAACTGTTTTTT

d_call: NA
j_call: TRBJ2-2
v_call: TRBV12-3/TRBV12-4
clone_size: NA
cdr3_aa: CASSLTYTGELFF
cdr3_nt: TGTGCCAGCAGTTTAACTTACACCGGGGAGCTGTTTTTT

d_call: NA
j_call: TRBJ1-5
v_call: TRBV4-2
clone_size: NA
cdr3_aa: CASSFRDGNNQPQHF
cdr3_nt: TGTGCCAGCAGCTTCCGGGACGGGAACAATCAGCCCCAGCATTTT

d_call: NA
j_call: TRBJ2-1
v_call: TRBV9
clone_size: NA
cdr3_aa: CASSAHNNEQFF
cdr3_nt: TGTGCCAGCAGCGCCCATAACAATGAGCAGTTCTTC

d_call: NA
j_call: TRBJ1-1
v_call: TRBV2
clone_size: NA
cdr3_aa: CASGRSEAFF
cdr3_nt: TGTGCCAGTGGGCGGAGCGAAGCTTTCTTT

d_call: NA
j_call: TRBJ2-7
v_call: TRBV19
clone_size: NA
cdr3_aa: CASSIARVGYEQYF
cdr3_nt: TGTGCCAGTAGTATTGCCAGGGTTGGCTACGAGCAGTACTTC

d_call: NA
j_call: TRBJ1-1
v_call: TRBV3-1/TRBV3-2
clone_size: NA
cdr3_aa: CASNPPGGAFEAFF
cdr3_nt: TGTGCCAGCAACCCCCCGGGAGGGGCGTTCGAAGCTTTCTTT

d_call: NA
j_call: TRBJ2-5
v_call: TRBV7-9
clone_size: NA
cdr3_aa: CASSPQARGQETQYF
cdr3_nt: TGTGCCAGCAGCCCACAGGCGAGGGGGCAAGAGACCCAGTACTTC

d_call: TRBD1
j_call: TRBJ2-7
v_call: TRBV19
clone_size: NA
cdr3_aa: CASRTGDNEQYF
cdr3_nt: TGTGCCAGTAGGACAGGGGACAACGAGCAGTACTTC

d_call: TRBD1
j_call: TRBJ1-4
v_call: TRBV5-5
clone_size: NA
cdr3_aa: CASSLGTEEKLFF
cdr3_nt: TGTGCCAGCAGCCTAGGGACAGAAGAAAAACTGTTTTTT

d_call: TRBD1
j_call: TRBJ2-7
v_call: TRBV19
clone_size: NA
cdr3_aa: CASSPLLPGTGPSYEQYF
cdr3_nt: TGTGCCAGTAGCCCGTTGTTACCTGGGACAGGGCCTTCCTACGAGCAGTACTTC

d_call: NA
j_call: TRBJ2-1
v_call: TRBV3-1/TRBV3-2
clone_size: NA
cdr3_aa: CASSRANYNEQFF
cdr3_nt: TGTGCCAGCAGCCGGGCTAACTACAATGAGCAGTTCTTC

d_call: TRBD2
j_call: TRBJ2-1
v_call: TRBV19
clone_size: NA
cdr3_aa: CASTPPGGGKNNEQFF
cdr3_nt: TGTGCCAGTACCCCCCCGGGGGGAGGGAAAAACAATGAGCAGTTCTTC

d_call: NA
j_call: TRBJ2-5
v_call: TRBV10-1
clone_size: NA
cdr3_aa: CASSESTPGASETQYF
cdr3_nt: TGCGCCAGCAGTGAGTCGACACCTGGCGCCTCGGAGACCCAGTACTTC

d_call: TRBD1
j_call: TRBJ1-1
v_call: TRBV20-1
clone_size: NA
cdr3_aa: CSARTGSPFF
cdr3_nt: TGCAGTGCCCGGACAGGGTCGCCTTTCTTT

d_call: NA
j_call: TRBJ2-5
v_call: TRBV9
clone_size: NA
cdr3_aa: CASSETVGTQYF
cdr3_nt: TGTGCCAGCAGCGAGACGGTCGGGACCCAGTACTTC

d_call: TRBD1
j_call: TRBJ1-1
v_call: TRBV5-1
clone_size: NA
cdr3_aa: CASSWTGGDTEAFF
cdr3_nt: TGCGCCAGCAGCTGGACAGGGGGCGACACTGAAGCTTTCTTT

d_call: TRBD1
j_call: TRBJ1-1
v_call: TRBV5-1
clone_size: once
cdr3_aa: CASSSRQGSTEAFF
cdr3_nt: TGCGCCAGCAGCTCTCGACAGGGCAGCACTGAAGCTTTCTTT

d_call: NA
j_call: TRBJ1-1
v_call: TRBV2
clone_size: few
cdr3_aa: CASSELGGVNTEAFF
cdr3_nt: TGTGCCAGCAGTGAATTGGGGGGGGTGAACACTGAAGCTTTCTTT

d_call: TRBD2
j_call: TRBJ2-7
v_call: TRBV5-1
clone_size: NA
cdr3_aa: CASSQGLAGLYEQYF
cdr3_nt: TGCGCCAGCAGCCAGGGACTAGCGGGCCTCTACGAGCAGTACTTC

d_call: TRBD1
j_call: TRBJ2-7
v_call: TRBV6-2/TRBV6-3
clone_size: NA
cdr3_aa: CASSSAGTGGPEQYF
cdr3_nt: TGTGCCAGCAGTTCCGCCGGGACAGGGGGCCCCGAGCAGTACTTC

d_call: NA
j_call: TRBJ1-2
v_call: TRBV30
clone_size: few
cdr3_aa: CAWGAGAGYTF
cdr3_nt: TGTGCCTGGGGAGCAGGGGCCGGCTACACCTTC

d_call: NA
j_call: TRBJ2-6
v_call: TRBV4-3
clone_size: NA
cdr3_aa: CASSQEEGAGANVLTF
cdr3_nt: TGCGCCAGCAGCCAAGAGGAGGGGGCTGGGGCCAACGTCCTGACTTTC

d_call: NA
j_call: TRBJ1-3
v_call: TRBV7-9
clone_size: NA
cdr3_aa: CASSLSYSGNTIYF
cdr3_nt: TGTGCCAGCAGCTTAAGCTACTCTGGAAACACCATATATTTT

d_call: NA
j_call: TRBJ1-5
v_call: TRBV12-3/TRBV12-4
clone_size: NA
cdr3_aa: CASSLQGYQPQHF
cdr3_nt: TGTGCCAGCAGTCTACAGGGCTATCAGCCCCAGCATTTT

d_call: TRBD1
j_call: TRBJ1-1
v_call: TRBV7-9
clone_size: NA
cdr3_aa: CASSPTGALSRNTEAFF
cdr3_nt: TGTGCCAGCAGCCCGACAGGGGCGTTGTCGAGGAACACTGAAGCTTTCTTT

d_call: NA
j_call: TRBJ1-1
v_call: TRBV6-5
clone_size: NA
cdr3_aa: CASSYSDLNTEAFF
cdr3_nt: TGTGCCAGCAGTTACTCGGACCTCAACACTGAAGCTTTCTTT

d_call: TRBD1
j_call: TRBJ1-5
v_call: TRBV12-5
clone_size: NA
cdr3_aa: CASGLVFTGASNQPQHF
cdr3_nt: TGTGCTAGTGGTTTGGTATTTACAGGGGCGAGCAATCAGCCCCAGCATTTT

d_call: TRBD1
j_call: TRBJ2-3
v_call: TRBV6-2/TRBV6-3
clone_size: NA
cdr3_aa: CASSAGTGIRNTQYF
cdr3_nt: TGTGCCAGCAGCGCCGGGACAGGGATAAGGAATACGCAGTATTTT